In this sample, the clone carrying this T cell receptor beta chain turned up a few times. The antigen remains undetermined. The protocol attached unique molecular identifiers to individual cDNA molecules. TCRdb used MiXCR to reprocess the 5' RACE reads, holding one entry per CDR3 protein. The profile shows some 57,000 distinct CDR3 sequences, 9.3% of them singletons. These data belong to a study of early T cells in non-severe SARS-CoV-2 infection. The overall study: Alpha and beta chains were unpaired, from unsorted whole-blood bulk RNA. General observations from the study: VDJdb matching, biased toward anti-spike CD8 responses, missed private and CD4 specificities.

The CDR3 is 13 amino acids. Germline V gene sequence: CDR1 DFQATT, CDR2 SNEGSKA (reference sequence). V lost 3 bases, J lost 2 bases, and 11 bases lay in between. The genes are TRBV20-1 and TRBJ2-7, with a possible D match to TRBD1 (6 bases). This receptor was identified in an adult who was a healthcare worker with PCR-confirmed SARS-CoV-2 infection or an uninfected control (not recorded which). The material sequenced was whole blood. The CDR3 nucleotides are TGCAGTGCTAGGGGGGCAGGTCCCTACGAGCAGTACTTC. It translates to CSARGAGPYEQYF.